This T cell receptor (beta chain) came from a study of PD-1 blockade in classical Hodgkin lymphoma. Study results and caveats: The baseline diversity of complete responders showed similarity to that of newly diagnosed patients.

In the case of this clone: Its antigen is undetermined.

Sequencing was performed with immunoSEQ multiplex PCR; in TCRdb, only in-frame clones are kept and a portion is missing. This table holds approximately 65,000 clones, more than 80% found once. Stated time point: cycle 4 day 1 (C4D1), after around six weeks of nivolumab. All patients relapsed after autologous stem cell transplantation, and brentuximab vedotin exposure varied. The receptor was derived from a human donor with classical Hodgkin lymphoma. The source was peripheral blood mononuclear cells (PBMCs), collected before the fourth cycle of nivolumab.

The CDR3 here is CASSLPSSHNGELFF. In nucleotides, the CDR3 is TGTGCCAGCAGCTTGCCTTCTTCTCACAACGGGGAGCTGTTTTTT. The V gene is TRBV7-9, the J gene TRBJ2-2; D is unresolved. Germline V gene lookup returns CDR1 SEHNR and CDR2 FQNEAQ (reference sequence). Trimming left V 3 bases short and J 7 bases short, with 15 bases between. The CDR3 contains 15 residues. Variable domain in full (rest from reference TRBV7-9 and TRBJ2-2): DTGVSQNPRHKITKRGQNVTFRCDPISEHNRLYWYRQTLGQGPEFLTYFQNEAQLEKSRLLSDRFSAERPKGSFSTLEIQRTEQGDSAMYLCASSLPSSHNGELFFGEGSRLTVL.